This T cell receptor (beta chain) was profiled in a study of T cells after somatic rescue of genetic block. This clone came up a few times. Here immunoSEQ multiplex PCR was the method, and the copy in TCRdb shows in-frame clones only, minus some. The sample contains tens of thousands of clones, about nine tenths of which appear only once. Sequencing was done on a sample of peripheral blood mononuclear cells (PBMCs). The source of this sequence is a man aged 30 to 45.

The CDR3 sequence: CATSREVEGQPQHF. CDR3 bases: TGTGCCACCAGCAGAGAAGTAGAGGGTCAGCCCCAGCATTTT. This sequence joins TRBV15 and TRBJ1-5, with D hard to call. V gave up 0 bases and J gave up 6 bases, with 9 bases separating them. Germline values: CDR1 LNHNV, CDR2 YYDKDF (reference sequence). CDR3 length: 14 residues.